These 3 T cell receptor beta chains were sequenced from one sample in a study of neurological immune-mediated disorders. TCRdb fed the 5' RACE reads into MiXCR, producing one record per CDR3 protein. The repertoire has tens of thousands of distinct CDR3 sequences, less than 15% of them found once; the top ten carry 9.5% to 12%. Documented time point: longitudinal time-point 3. The specimen was PBMCs. These receptors were taken from a man aged 25 to 40 in good health.

This clonotype appeared many times. V usage is TRBV27 and J usage is TRBJ1-1; D is unresolved. Germline V gives CDR1 MNHEY, CDR2 SMNVEV (reference sequence). The CDR3 spans 13 residues. V gave up 6 bases and J gave up 1 base, with 9 bases separating them. This CDR3 is CASSPRPNTEAFF. DNA of the CDR3: TGTGCCAGCAGCCCAAGACCGAACACTGAAGCTTTCTTT.

Comment on this clonotype: One junction end does not reproduce the germline sequence, and a read error may be involved. V usage is TRBV12-3 or TRBV12-4 and J usage is TRBJ2-3, with 8 nucleotides matching TRBD2. The CDR3 runs 17 residues. Here the CDR3 reads CASSSPVSGASTDTQYF. The CDR3 DNA is TGTGCCAGCAGTTCCCCTGTTAGCGGGGCTAGCACGGATACGCAGTATTTT.

This clonotype was found many times. The gene calls are TRBV5-1 and TRBJ1-1, with D unclear. The V end was cut by 0 bases, the J end by 4 bases, with 16 bases between. Germline-derived CDR1 and CDR2 are SGHRS and YFSETQ. The CDR3 contains 16 residues. For the CDR3, the DNA is TGCGCCAGCAGCTTGGGTCCCGCGGGAATAGGCACTGAAGCTTTCTTT. It is translated as CASSLGPAGIGTEAFF.